These 24 T cell receptor beta chains were sequenced from one sample in a study of T cell responses to AZD1222 COVID-19 vaccine. Produced via immunoSEQ multiplex PCR; TCRdb's table is partial and in-frame only. This table holds 110,000 to 150,000 clones, 93% found once. The specimen was peripheral blood, collected on day 0 of AZD1222 vaccination. These receptors were taken from an adult in good health.

In this sample, this clone turned up once. The chain is built from TRBV5-1 and TRBJ1-3; D possibly corresponds to TRBD1 (5 bases). The V gene's germline CDR1 is SGHRS and CDR2 YFSETQ. The V end lost 1 base, the J end lost 0 bases, and 8 bases lay between the germline ends. The CDR3 sequence is 15 residues long. The CDR3 is CASSLMGGSGNTIYF. The CDR3 region has the DNA TGCGCCAGCAGCTTGATGGGGGGCTCTGGAAACACCATATATTTT.

The V gene is TRBV12-3 or TRBV12-4, the J gene TRBJ1-2; maybe TRBD1 (5 bases). The CDR3 loop spans 13 amino acids. With 6 bases removed from V and 2 bases from J, the gap between germline ends came to 10 bases. CDR3 region: CASRRDGNYGYTF. The DNA for the CDR3 is TGTGCCAGCAGAAGGGACGGCAACTATGGCTACACCTTC.

This rearrangement joins TRBV5-5 to TRBJ1-2, with D possibly being TRBD1 (5 bases). The V gene's germline CDR1 is SGHKS and CDR2 YYEKEE (reference sequence). V lost 2 bases to trimming and J lost 3 bases, with 11 bases between them. The CDR3 runs 14 residues. CDR3: CASSFDSPHYGYTF. CDR3 bases: TGTGCCAGCAGCTTCGACAGTCCCCACTATGGCTACACCTTC.

The J gene is TRBJ2-7, the V gene TRBV5-1, with D perhaps given as TRBD1 or TRBD2 (5 bases each). V was pared by 4 bases and J by 4 bases, with 21 bases between. CDR3 size: 16 residues. Germline assignment: CDR1 SGHRS and CDR2 YFSETQ. Here the CDR3 reads CASSGDRDATVYEQYF. CDR3 in DNA: TGCGCCAGCAGCGGGGACCGGGACGCAACAGTATACGAGCAGTACTTC.

The chain uses TRBV20-1 and TRBJ2-7, with D uncertain. The germline V and J ends were trimmed by 3 bases and 6 bases, with 18 bases remaining between them. Germline assignment: CDR1 DFQATT and CDR2 SNEGSKA (reference sequence). CDR3 length equals 14 residues. CDR3 nucleotide sequence: TGCAGTGCTAGTTGGTTAGCCGCCCCTACCGAGCAGTACTTC. It is translated as CSASWLAAPTEQYF.

This rearrangement joins TRBV7-9 to TRBJ2-2; D call uncertain. The V gene's germline CDR1 is SEHNR and CDR2 FQNEAQ (reference sequence). The CDR3 runs to 13 residues. Trimming removed 2 bases from V and 1 base from J, with 2 bases in between. CDR3 in amino acids: CASSLLNTGELFF. The CDR3 region has the DNA TGTGCCAGCAGCTTACTGAACACCGGGGAGCTGTTTTTT.

The table lists this clone with a count of one. The chain links TRBV12-5 to TRBJ1-5; no firm D call. Germline CDR1 reads LGHNT; CDR2 reads FRNRAP. V gave up 1 base and J gave up 7 bases, with 11 bases separating them. CDR3 length equals 14 residues. Here the CDR3 reads CASGLAPNSQPQHF. The CDR3 DNA reads TGTGCTAGTGGTTTGGCTCCGAATAGCCAGCCCCAGCATTTT.

In this sample, this clone turned up once. This chain uses TRBV6-4 with TRBJ2-5; 11 bases are shared with TRBD2. J was trimmed by 2 bases and V by 4 bases; bases with no gene match: 3. The CDR3 has 15 residues. Germline CDR1 is MRHNA and CDR2 is SNTAGT. The CDR3 reads CASSATSGAQETQYF. CDR3 DNA sequence: TGTGCCAGCAGTGCGACTAGCGGGGCTCAAGAGACCCAGTACTTC.

This clone has at least ten counts. V usage is TRBV6-1 and J usage is TRBJ2-1; D may be TRBD2 (6 bases). CDR1 and CDR2 from the germline V gene are MNHNS and SASEGT. V lost 1 base, J lost 9 bases, and 22 bases lay in between. The CDR3 is 17 amino acids. CDR3: CASSEVAGGTGVGEQFF. The CDR3 DNA follows: TGTGCCAGCAGTGAAGTGGCAGGTGGGACGGGAGTAGGTGAGCAGTTCTTC.

This clone was observed a single time. This chain connects TRBV27 to TRBJ1-4; TRBD1 matches 8 bases. Germline V lookup: CDR1 MNHEY, CDR2 SMNVEV (reference sequence). This CDR3 has 15 amino acids. Trimming took 6 bases from V and 5 from J; bases not matched to a gene: 8. In DNA, the CDR3 is TGTGCCAGCAGCCAAAGACAGGGGATGAATGAAAAACTGTTTTTT. This sequence encodes CASSQRQGMNEKLFF.

The rearrangement links TRBV7-9 to TRBJ2-3; D tentatively reads TRBD1 or TRBD2 (6 bases each). The V end was cut by 1 base, the J end by 6 bases, with 11 bases between. CDR1 and CDR2 from the germline V gene are SEHNR and FQNEAQ (reference sequence). The CDR3 spans 14 residues. This chain's CDR3 is CASSLGQEGDTQYF. The CDR3 DNA reads as TGTGCCAGCAGCTTAGGACAGGAGGGGGATACGCAGTATTTT.

The chain couples TRBV7-2 to TRBJ1-1, with D possibly matching TRBD1 (5 bases). Germline values: CDR1 SGHTA, CDR2 FQGNSA. This CDR3 spans 15 amino acids. V dropped 0 bases and J dropped 3 bases, with 11 bases sitting between them. The CDR3 bases are TGTGCCAGCAGCTTAGCTGTGGGGCAATACACTGAAGCTTTCTTT. Translated: CASSLAVGQYTEAFF.

The chain combines TRBV19 with TRBJ2-1; D ambiguous. V was cut by 8 bases and J by 0 bases, with 11 bases left in between. This CDR3 has 14 residues. Looked up from germline, CDR1 is LNHDA and CDR2 is SQIVND (reference sequence). This CDR3 is CASSRGNSYNEQFF. CDR3 bases: TGTGCCAGTTCTCGCGGCAACTCCTACAATGAGCAGTTCTTC.

The chain recombines TRBV9 with TRBJ2-5; D is unclear. This CDR3 has 11 amino acids. Germline V gives CDR1 SGDLS, CDR2 YYNGEE. The V and J ends lost 3 bases and 4 bases respectively, with 4 bases between them. The CDR3 spells CASSAGETQYF. In DNA, the CDR3 is TGTGCCAGCAGCGCGGGAGAGACCCAGTACTTC.

This clone appeared a single time. V gene TRBV4-1 combines with J gene TRBJ2-1; 9 nucleotides match TRBD2. After removal of 1 base from V and 10 bases from J, the junction contained 14 bases not matched to a gene. CDR1 is MGHRA, CDR2 YSYEKL, per germline. The CDR3 covers 17 residues. CDR3 bases: TGCGCCAGCAGCCAAGTGGGGGGTAGCGGGAGAATAGGAGAGCAGTTCTTC. Its translation: CASSQVGGSGRIGEQFF.

The V and J genes are TRBV10-3 and TRBJ2-3, with D perhaps given as TRBD1 or TRBD2 (5 bases each). V was trimmed by 8 bases and J by 2 bases, leaving 14 bases between them. Germline CDR1 is ENHRY and CDR2 is SYGVKD. This CDR3 has 14 residues. CDR3 loop: CAIGRGADTDTQYF. The CDR3 nucleotides are TGTGCCATCGGAAGAGGGGCCGACACAGATACGCAGTATTTT.

The rearrangement links TRBV7-9 to TRBJ1-2, with TRBD1 identical over 7 bases. Looked up from germline, CDR1 is SEHNR and CDR2 is FQNEAQ (reference sequence). V trimming: 1 base; J trimming: 4 bases; junction bases outside the gene matches: 9. The CDR3 consists of 16 residues. DNA of the CDR3: TGTGCCAGCAGCTTAGATCTCACAGGGGTTGGCTATGGCTACACCTTC. Amino acid sequence: CASSLDLTGVGYGYTF.

The rearrangement links TRBV10-2 to TRBJ2-5; 7 bases are a match to TRBD2. The CDR3 has 17 amino acids. The V gene end was trimmed by 3 bases and the J gene end by 5 bases; junction bases not matched to a gene: 15. CDR1 and CDR2 (germline): WSHSY, SAAADI. CDR3 loop: CASSEPSGASPGETQYF. CDR3 DNA sequence: TGCGCCAGCAGTGAACCCAGCGGGGCTAGTCCGGGGGAGACCCAGTACTTC.

The V call is TRBV18, the J call TRBJ1-3; D is unresolved. The CDR3 is made up of 15 amino acids. Germline lookup yields CDR1 KGHSH and CDR2 LQKENI. The ends were cut back, 0 bases at V and 2 bases at J, with 8 bases in the middle. The CDR3: CASSPPLRAGNTIYF. Written as DNA, the CDR3 is TGTGCCAGCTCACCACCGTTAAGGGCTGGAAACACCATATATTTT.

The chain employs TRBV28 and TRBJ2-7; D uncertain. Germline assignment: CDR1 MDHEN and CDR2 SYDVKM. This CDR3 is built from 16 residues. V lost 2 bases, J lost 3 bases, and 17 bases lay in between. In DNA, the CDR3 is TGTGCCAGCAGTTTAAAGGGTCCAGAGCGTATCTACGAGCAGTACTTC. This encodes CASSLKGPERIYEQYF.

This chain uses TRBV18 with TRBJ1-1; D possibly corresponds to TRBD1 (6 bases). Trimming took 6 bases from V and 1 from J, leaving 9 bases between them. Germline assignment: CDR1 KGHSH and CDR2 LQKENI. The CDR3 runs to 13 residues. CDR3 protein: CASSQDRNTEAFF. In DNA form, the CDR3 reads TGTGCCAGCTCGCAGGACAGGAACACTGAAGCTTTCTTT.

The V call is TRBV6-6, the J call TRBJ1-2, with 10 bases fitting TRBD1. Losses at the gene ends were 1 base for V and 8 bases for J; bases not matched to a gene: 10. The CDR3 runs 16 residues. CDR1 and CDR2 (germline): MNHNY, SVGAGI (reference sequence). The CDR3, as DNA: TGTGCCAGCAGTTACTATGGGACAGGGGCTAGAGACGGCTACACCTTC. This encodes CASSYYGTGARDGYTF.

This chain uses TRBV7-2 with TRBJ1-2; no clear D. Germline V gives CDR1 SGHTA, CDR2 FQGNSA. This CDR3 region has 14 residues. V lost 2 bases to trimming and J lost 4 bases, with 11 bases between them. This chain's CDR3 is CASSLNSGLYGYTF. CDR3 DNA: TGTGCCAGCAGCTTAAACAGCGGCCTCTATGGCTACACCTTC. Together with reference TRBV7-2 and TRBJ1-2, the CDR3 gives the full variable domain: GAGVSQSPSNKVTEKGKDVELRCDPISGHTALYWYRQSLGQGLEFLIYFQGNSAPDKSGLPSDRFSAERTGGSVSTLTIQRTQQEDSAVYLCASSLNSGLYGYTFGSGTRLTVV.

This clone was seen a handful of times. The rearrangement uses TRBV5-6 and TRBJ1-2; D call uncertain. From germline, CDR1 is SGHDT and CDR2 YYEEEE. V lost 1 base and J lost 3, with 10 bases in between. The CDR3 is made up of 14 amino acids. CDR3 sequence reads: CASSLWGGDYGYTF. In nucleotides, the CDR3 is TGTGCCAGCAGCTTGTGGGGTGGGGACTATGGCTACACCTTC.